A selection of T cell receptor beta chains follows, all from one sample in a study of vaccination and CD4 T cells after COVID-19. Using its own MiXCR run on the PCR reads, TCRdb lists one record per CDR3 protein. The repertoire holds around 15,000 distinct CDR3 sequences, roughly half seen once, with less than 4.5% in the top ten. Antigen specificity for these receptors is unknown. The source was CD4+ T cells from blood, cultured in vitro, collected before SARS-CoV-2 vaccination. The receptors originated from a human donor who had recovered from COVID-19. Each CDR3 is given without its conserved first and last residue. Size is omitted from some rows. Given values are once, few, many or a class for expanded clones.

clone_size: .; v_call: TRBV19; j_call: TRBJ1-5; cdr3_aa: ASLGRSNQPQH
clone_size: few; v_call: TRBV20-1; j_call: TRBJ2-5; cdr3_aa: SASGGRGSEETQY
clone_size: .; v_call: TRBV10-3; j_call: TRBJ2-5; cdr3_aa: AISDLLATETQY
clone_size: few; v_call: TRBV4-3; j_call: TRBJ1-1; cdr3_aa: ASSQDFRGWAEAF
clone_size: few; v_call: TRBV20-1; j_call: TRBJ2-1; cdr3_aa: SAGRTSDEQF
clone_size: few; v_call: TRBV2; j_call: TRBJ1-1; cdr3_aa: ASTRGQLNTEAF
clone_size: .; v_call: TRBV7-2; j_call: TRBJ2-3; cdr3_aa: ASSLEAGVGADTQY
clone_size: .; v_call: TRBV20-1; j_call: TRBJ2-3; cdr3_aa: SARGRTSGVDTQY
clone_size: .; v_call: TRBV6-1; j_call: TRBJ2-6; cdr3_aa: ASSAVSGANVLT
clone_size: once; v_call: TRBV11-3; j_call: TRBJ2-7; cdr3_aa: ASSLLIGTAVYEQY
clone_size: .; v_call: TRBV21-1; j_call: TRBJ2-1; cdr3_aa: ASSDRSGSSYNEQF
clone_size: few; v_call: TRBV15; j_call: TRBJ2-2; cdr3_aa: ATSRTTTLARTGELF
clone_size: few; v_call: TRBV20-1; j_call: TRBJ1-5; cdr3_aa: SARGLTGGIEGSNQPQH
clone_size: few; v_call: TRBV6-1; j_call: TRBJ1-6; cdr3_aa: ASSPGQGVAPLH
clone_size: .; v_call: TRBV7-9; j_call: TRBJ1-1; cdr3_aa: ASSLVVRDKAF
clone_size: .; v_call: TRBV2; j_call: TRBJ1-5; cdr3_aa: ASSAQGARSNQPQH
clone_size: .; v_call: TRBV7-3; j_call: TRBJ2-2; cdr3_aa: ASSLGTANTGELF
clone_size: .; v_call: TRBV6-1; j_call: TRBJ2-4; cdr3_aa: ASSPYRGDIQY
clone_size: .; v_call: TRBV12-3/TRBV12-4; j_call: TRBJ2-5; cdr3_aa: ASSFSWASGQETQY
clone_size: .; v_call: TRBV7-8; j_call: TRBJ2-4; cdr3_aa: ASSFGLTATPKAKNIQY
clone_size: .; v_call: TRBV20-1; j_call: TRBJ1-2; cdr3_aa: SARAVPSGYT
clone_size: .; v_call: TRBV6-4; j_call: TRBJ2-5; cdr3_aa: ASSYGGAGTQY
clone_size: .; v_call: TRBV19; j_call: TRBJ2-7; cdr3_aa: ASSIPRDRGTYEQY
clone_size: .; v_call: TRBV27; j_call: TRBJ2-2; cdr3_aa: ASSLGRGRTGELF
clone_size: .; v_call: TRBV27; j_call: TRBJ1-6; cdr3_aa: ASSWGYNSPLH
clone_size: few; v_call: TRBV28; j_call: TRBJ1-2; cdr3_aa: ATAVAAGYT
clone_size: once; v_call: TRBV4-2; j_call: TRBJ1-1; cdr3_aa: ASGTYRGPGNTEAF
clone_size: .; v_call: TRBV6-2/TRBV6-3; j_call: TRBJ1-1; cdr3_aa: ASSYGGQANTEAF
clone_size: few; v_call: TRBV7-2; j_call: TRBJ1-2; cdr3_aa: ASSLPAAINGYT
clone_size: .; v_call: TRBV20-1; j_call: TRBJ1-1; cdr3_aa: SASSRFEAF
clone_size: once; v_call: TRBV4-3; j_call: TRBJ1-1; cdr3_aa: ASSQDRPNTEAF
clone_size: .; v_call: TRBV7-8; j_call: TRBJ1-1; cdr3_aa: ASSLVGQYTEAF
clone_size: .; v_call: TRBV6-1; j_call: TRBJ2-5; cdr3_aa: ASNTPPGLAPQY
clone_size: .; v_call: TRBV20-1; j_call: TRBJ1-1; cdr3_aa: SARDSGGVTEAF
clone_size: .; v_call: TRBV6-1; j_call: TRBJ1-1; cdr3_aa: ASRWTGNTEAF
clone_size: .; v_call: TRBV5-4; j_call: TRBJ2-7; cdr3_aa: ASSLGPGPWGDEQY
clone_size: .; v_call: TRBV20-1; j_call: TRBJ1-5; cdr3_aa: SVRTQGAVGNQPQH
clone_size: .; v_call: TRBV27; j_call: TRBJ1-2; cdr3_aa: ASRLKQSSYGYT
clone_size: .; v_call: TRBV4-3; j_call: TRBJ1-2; cdr3_aa: ASSQDYRGSGGYT
clone_size: .; v_call: TRBV27; j_call: TRBJ2-2; cdr3_aa: ASLPWGVSPTGELF
clone_size: few; v_call: TRBV5-1; j_call: TRBJ2-5; cdr3_aa: ASRGTGSETQY
clone_size: .; v_call: TRBV30; j_call: TRBJ1-6; cdr3_aa: AWSVLGFNSPLH
clone_size: .; v_call: TRBV6-7; j_call: TRBJ2-1; cdr3_aa: ASTWTPHEQF
clone_size: .; v_call: TRBV6-1; j_call: TRBJ1-6; cdr3_aa: ASSRVSGRASPLH
clone_size: .; v_call: TRBV20-1; j_call: TRBJ1-1; cdr3_aa: SASPGALNTEAF
clone_size: few; v_call: TRBV5-1; j_call: TRBJ1-6; cdr3_aa: ASSGGQGLNSPLH
clone_size: few; v_call: TRBV27; j_call: TRBJ1-5; cdr3_aa: ASSLGPPHQPQH
clone_size: once; v_call: TRBV5-5; j_call: TRBJ1-2; cdr3_aa: ASTKNQAVNSGYT
clone_size: .; v_call: TRBV19; j_call: TRBJ1-2; cdr3_aa: ASSILGQGANYGYT
clone_size: few; v_call: TRBV15; j_call: TRBJ2-7; cdr3_aa: ATSRDEVGSEQY
clone_size: .; v_call: TRBV20-1; j_call: TRBJ2-1; cdr3_aa: SARDLAGKTYNEQF
clone_size: .; v_call: TRBV18; j_call: TRBJ2-1; cdr3_aa: ASSPFVNEQF
clone_size: once; v_call: TRBV28; j_call: TRBJ1-6; cdr3_aa: ASSLFLSGQLSPNSPLH
clone_size: few; v_call: TRBV10-1; j_call: TRBJ2-3; cdr3_aa: ASSEAGGCTDTQY
clone_size: .; v_call: TRBV4-3; j_call: TRBJ2-3; cdr3_aa: ASSLNAGTGSTDTQY